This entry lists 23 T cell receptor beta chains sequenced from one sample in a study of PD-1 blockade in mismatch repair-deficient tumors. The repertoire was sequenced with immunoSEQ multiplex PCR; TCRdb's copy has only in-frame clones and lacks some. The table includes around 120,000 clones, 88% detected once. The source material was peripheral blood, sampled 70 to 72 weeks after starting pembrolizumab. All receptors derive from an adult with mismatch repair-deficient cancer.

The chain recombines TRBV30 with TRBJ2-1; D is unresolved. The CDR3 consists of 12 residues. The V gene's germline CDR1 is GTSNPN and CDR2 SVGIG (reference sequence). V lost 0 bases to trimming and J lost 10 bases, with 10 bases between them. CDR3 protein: CAWSVVGNEQFF. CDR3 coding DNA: TGTGCCTGGAGTGTCGTGGGGAACGAGCAGTTCTTC.

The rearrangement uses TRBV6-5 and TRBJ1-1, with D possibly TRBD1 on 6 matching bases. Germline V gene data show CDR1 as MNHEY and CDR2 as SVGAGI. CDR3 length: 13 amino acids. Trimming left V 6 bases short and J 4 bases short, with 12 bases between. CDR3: CASSSGQPTEAFF. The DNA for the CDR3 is TGTGCCAGCAGCTCTGGACAGCCCACTGAAGCTTTCTTT.

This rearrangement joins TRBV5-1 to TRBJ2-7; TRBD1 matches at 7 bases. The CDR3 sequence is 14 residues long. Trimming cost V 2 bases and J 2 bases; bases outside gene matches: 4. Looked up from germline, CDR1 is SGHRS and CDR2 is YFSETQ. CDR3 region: CASSLRQGTYEQYF. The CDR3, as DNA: TGCGCCAGCAGCTTACGACAGGGAACCTACGAGCAGTACTTC.

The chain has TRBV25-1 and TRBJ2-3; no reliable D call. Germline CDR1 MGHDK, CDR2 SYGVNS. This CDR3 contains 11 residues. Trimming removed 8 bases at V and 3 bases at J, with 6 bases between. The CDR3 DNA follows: TGTGCCAGCCAAGAGACAGATACGCAGTATTTT. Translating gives CASQETDTQYF.

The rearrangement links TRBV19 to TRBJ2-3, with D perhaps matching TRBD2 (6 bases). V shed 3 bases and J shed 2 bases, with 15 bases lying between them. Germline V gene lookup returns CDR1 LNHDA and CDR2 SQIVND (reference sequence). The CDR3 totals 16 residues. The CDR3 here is CASSIRASVYTDTQYF. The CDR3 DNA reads TGTGCCAGTAGTATCAGGGCTAGCGTCTACACAGATACGCAGTATTTT.

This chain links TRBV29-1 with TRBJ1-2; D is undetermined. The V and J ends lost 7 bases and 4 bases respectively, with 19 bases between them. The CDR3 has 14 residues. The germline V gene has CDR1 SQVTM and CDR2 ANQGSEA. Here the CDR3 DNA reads TGCAGCGCACTCTCGCTGGGGTGGGCCTATGGCTACACCTTC. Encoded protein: CSALSLGWAYGYTF.

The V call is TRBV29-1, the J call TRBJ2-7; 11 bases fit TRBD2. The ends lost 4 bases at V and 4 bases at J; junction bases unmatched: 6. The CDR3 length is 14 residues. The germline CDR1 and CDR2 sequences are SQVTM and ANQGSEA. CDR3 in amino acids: CSVVGTSGSYEQYF. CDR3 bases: TGCAGCGTTGTTGGGACTAGCGGATCGTACGAGCAGTACTTC.

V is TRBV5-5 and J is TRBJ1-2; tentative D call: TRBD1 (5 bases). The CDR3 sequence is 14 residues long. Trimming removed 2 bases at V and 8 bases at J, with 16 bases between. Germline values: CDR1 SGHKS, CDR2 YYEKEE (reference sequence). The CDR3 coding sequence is TGTGCCAGCAGCTTTACGGGTGGGGCGATGGGCTACACCTTC. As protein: CASSFTGGAMGYTF.

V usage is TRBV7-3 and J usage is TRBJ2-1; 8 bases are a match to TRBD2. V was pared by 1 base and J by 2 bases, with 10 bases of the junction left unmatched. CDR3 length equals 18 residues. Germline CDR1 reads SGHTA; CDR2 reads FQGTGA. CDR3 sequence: CASSLNSGLAGPYNEQFF. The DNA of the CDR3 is TGTGCCAGCAGCTTAAACTCAGGTCTAGCGGGCCCCTACAATGAGCAGTTCTTC. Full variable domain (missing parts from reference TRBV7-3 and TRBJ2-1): GAGVSQTPSNKVTEKGKYVELRCDPISGHTALYWYRQSLGQGPEFLIYFQGTGAADDSGLPNDRFFAVRPEGSVSTLKIQRTERGDSAVYLCASSLNSGLAGPYNEQFFGPGTRLTVL.

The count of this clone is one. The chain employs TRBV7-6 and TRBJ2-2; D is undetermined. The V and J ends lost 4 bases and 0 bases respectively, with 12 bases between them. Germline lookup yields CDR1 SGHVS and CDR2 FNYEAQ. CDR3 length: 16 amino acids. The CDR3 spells CASSSFGAPNTGELFF. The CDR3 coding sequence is TGTGCCAGCAGCTCGTTTGGTGCGCCGAACACCGGGGAGCTGTTTTTT.

The DNA of the CDR3 is TGTGCCAGCAGCTTGGCGGCTAGCGGGAGGGATGAGCAGTTCTTC. Translation gives CASSLAASGRDEQFF. The genes are TRBV5-8 and TRBJ2-1; 12 bases map to TRBD2. The junction had 3 bases not matched to a gene; V was cut back by 0 bases and J by 8 bases. Per germline, CDR1 SGHTS and CDR2 YDEGEE. This CDR3 spans 15 amino acids. Full variable domain (missing parts from reference TRBV5-8 and TRBJ2-1): EAGVTQSPTHLIKTRGQQATLRCSPISGHTSVYWYQQALGLGLQFLLWYDEGEERNRGNFPPRFSGRQFPNYSSELNVNALELEDSALYLCASSLAASGRDEQFFGPGTRLTVL.

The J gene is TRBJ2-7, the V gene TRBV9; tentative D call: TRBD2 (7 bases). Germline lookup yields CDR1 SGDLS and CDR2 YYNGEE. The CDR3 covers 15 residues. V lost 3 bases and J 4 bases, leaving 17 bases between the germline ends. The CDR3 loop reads CASSGGAGDWYEQYF. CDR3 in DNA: TGTGCCAGCAGCGGGGGGGCGGGAGATTGGTACGAGCAGTACTTC.

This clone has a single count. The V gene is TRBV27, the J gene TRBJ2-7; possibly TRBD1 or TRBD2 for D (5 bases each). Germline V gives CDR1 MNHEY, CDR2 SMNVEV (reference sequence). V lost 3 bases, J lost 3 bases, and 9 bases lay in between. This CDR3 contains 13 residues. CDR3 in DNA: TGTGCCAGCAGTTTCGGGACCCACTACGAGCAGTACTTC. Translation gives CASSFGTHYEQYF.

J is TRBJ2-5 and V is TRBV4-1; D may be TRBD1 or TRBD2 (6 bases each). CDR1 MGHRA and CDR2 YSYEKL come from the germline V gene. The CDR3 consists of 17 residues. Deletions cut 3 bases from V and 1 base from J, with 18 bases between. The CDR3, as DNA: TGCGCCAGCAGCCAGTCAACGGGGGCCCGCCTCCAAGAGACCCAGTACTTC. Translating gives CASSQSTGARLQETQYF.

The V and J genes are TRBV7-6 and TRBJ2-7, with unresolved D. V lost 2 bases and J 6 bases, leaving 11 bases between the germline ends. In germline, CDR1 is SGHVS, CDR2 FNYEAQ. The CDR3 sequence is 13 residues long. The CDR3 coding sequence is TGTGCCAGCAGCTTAACGGCTAGTGGCGAGCAGTACTTC. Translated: CASSLTASGEQYF.

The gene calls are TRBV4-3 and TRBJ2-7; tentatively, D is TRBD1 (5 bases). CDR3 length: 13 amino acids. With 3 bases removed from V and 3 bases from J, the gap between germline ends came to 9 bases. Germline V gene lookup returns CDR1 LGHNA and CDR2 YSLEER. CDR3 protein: CASSQTQGYEQYF. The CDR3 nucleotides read TGCGCCAGCAGCCAGACCCAGGGCTACGAGCAGTACTTC.

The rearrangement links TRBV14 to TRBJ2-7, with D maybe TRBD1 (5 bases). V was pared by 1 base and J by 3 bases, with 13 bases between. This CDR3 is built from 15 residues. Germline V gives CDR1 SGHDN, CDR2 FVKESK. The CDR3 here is CASSQGAGNIYEQYF. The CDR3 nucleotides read TGTGCCAGCAGCCAAGGGGCAGGGAATATCTACGAGCAGTACTTC.

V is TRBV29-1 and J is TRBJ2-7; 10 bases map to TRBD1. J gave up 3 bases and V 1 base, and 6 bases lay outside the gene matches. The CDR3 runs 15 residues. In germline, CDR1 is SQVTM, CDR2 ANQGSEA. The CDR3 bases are TGCAGCGTTGAAGGGGGACAGGGGACAAACTACGAGCAGTACTTC. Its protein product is CSVEGGQGTNYEQYF.

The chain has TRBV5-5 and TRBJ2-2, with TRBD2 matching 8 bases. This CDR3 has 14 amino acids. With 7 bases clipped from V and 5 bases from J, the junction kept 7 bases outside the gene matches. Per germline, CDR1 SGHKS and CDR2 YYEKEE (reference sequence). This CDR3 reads CASLGASGTGELFF. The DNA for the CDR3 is TGTGCCAGCTTAGGGGCTAGCGGGACCGGGGAGCTGTTTTTT.

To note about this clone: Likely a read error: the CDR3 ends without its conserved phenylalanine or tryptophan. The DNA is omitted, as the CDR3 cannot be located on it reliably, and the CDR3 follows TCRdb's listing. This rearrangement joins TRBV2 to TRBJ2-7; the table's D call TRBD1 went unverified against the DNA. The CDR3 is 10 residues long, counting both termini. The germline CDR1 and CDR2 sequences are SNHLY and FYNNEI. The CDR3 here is CASTEGRGTI.

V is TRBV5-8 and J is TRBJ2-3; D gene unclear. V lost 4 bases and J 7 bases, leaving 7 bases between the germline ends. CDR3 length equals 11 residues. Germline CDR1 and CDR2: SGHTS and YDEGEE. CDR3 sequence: CASSEGHTQYF. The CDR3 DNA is TGTGCCAGCAGCGAAGGTCATACGCAGTATTTT. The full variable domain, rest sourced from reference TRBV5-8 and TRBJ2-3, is EAGVTQSPTHLIKTRGQQATLRCSPISGHTSVYWYQQALGLGLQFLLWYDEGEERNRGNFPPRFSGRQFPNYSSELNVNALELEDSALYLCASSEGHTQYFGPGTRLTVL.

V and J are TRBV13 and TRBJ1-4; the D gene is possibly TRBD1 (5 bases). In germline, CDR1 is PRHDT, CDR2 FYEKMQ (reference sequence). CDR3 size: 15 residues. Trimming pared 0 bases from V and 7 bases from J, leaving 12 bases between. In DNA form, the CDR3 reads TGTGCCAGCAGCTTAGGTGGGGCAGTTCGTGAAAAACTGTTTTTT. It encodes CASSLGGAVREKLFF.

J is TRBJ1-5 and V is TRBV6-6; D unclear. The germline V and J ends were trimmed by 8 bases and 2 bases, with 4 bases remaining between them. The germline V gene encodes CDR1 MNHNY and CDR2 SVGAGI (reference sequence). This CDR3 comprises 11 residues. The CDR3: CASGGNQPQHF. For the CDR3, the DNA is TGTGCCAGCGGAGGCAATCAGCCCCAGCATTTT.